The entry that follows covers one T cell receptor (beta chain) sequence. TCRdb reprocessed the 5' RACE reads with MiXCR, giving one entry per CDR3 protein. The sample lists about 340,000 distinct CDR3 sequences; 13% were seen once. The data are from a study of T-cell memory formation after mild COVID-19. Per germline, CDR1 MDHEN and CDR2 SYDVKM. Trimming took 3 bases from V and 8 from J; bases not matched to a gene: 5. The CDR3 loop spans 14 amino acids. The chain has TRBV28 and TRBJ2-2, with 8 bases matching TRBD1. The TCR originated in a man between 18 and 35 years old who had mild COVID-19 (a few samples of this study predate the infection). Cell type and time point are not known. The sample taken for sequencing was PBMCs or a T cell subset sorted from them (not recorded which). The CDR3 spells CASSFGQGLGELFF. The CDR3 DNA reads TGTGCCAGCAGTTTTGGACAGGGTTTAGGGGAGCTGTTTTTT.